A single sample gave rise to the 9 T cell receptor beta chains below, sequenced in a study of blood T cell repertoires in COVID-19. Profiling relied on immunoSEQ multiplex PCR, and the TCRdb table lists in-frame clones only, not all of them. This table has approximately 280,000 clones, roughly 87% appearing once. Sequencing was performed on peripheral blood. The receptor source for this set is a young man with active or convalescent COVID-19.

As DNA, the CDR3 is TGTGCCAGCTCACCACGGACAGGGGCCGGTCAGCCCCAGCATTTT. The encoded protein is CASSPRTGAGQPQHF. The chain carries TRBV18 and TRBJ1-5; 9 nucleotides align to TRBD1. Losses at the gene ends were 1 base for V and 6 bases for J; bases not matched to a gene: 4. The CDR3 has 15 residues. Germline V lookup: CDR1 KGHSH, CDR2 LQKENI.

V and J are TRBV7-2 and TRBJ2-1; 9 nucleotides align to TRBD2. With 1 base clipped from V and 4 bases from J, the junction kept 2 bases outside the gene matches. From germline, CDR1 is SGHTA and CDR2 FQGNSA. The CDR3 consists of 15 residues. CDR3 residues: CASSLVSGGYNEQFF. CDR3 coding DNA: TGTGCCAGCAGCTTAGTTAGCGGGGGATACAATGAGCAGTTCTTC.

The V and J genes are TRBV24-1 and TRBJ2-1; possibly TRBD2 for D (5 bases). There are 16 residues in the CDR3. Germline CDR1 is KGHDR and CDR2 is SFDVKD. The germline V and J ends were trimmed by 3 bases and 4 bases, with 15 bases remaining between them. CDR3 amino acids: CATSDPRTSSYNEQFF. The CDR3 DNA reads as TGTGCCACCAGTGATCCTCGGACTTCGTCGTACAATGAGCAGTTCTTC.

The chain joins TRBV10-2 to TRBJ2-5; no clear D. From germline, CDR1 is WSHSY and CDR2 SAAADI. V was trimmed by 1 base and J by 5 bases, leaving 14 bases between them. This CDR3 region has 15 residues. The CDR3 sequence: CASSEWQAPGETQYF. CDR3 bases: TGCGCCAGCAGTGAGTGGCAGGCTCCTGGGGAGACCCAGTACTTC.

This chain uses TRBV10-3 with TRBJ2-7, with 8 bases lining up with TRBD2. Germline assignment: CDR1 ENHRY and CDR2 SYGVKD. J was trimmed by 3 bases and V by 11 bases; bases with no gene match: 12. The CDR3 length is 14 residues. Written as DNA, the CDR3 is TGTGCCTCCTCCGAGCGGGGGTATGACTACGAGCAGTACTTC. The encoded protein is CASSERGYDYEQYF.

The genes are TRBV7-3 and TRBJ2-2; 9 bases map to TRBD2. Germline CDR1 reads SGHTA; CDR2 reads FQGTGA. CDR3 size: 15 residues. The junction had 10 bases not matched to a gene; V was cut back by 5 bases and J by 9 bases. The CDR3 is CASSDSSGVDRELFF. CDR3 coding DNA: TGTGCCAGCAGCGACTCTAGCGGGGTCGACCGGGAGCTGTTTTTT.

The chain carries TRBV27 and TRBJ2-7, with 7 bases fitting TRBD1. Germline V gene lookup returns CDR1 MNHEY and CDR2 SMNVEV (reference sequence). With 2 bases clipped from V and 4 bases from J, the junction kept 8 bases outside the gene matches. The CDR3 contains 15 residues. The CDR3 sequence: CASSLRAGGNYEQYF. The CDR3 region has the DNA TGTGCCAGCAGTTTAAGGGCAGGGGGTAATTACGAGCAGTACTTC.

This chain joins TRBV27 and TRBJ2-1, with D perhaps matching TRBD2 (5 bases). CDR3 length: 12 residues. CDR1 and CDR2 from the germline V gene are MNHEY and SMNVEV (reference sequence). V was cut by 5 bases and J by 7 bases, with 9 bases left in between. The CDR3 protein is CASSTGLNEQFF. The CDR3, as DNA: TGTGCCAGCAGTACTGGACTGAATGAGCAGTTCTTC.

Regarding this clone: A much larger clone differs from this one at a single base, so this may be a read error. This CDR3 is CASRTANTGELFF. Here the CDR3 DNA reads TGTGCCAGTAGGACAGCGAACACCGGGGAGCTGTTTTTT. The V and J genes are TRBV25-1 and TRBJ2-2; tentatively, D is TRBD1 (6 bases). Trimming removed 9 bases at V and 0 bases at J, with 8 bases between. The CDR3 covers 13 residues. Germline CDR1 and CDR2: MGHDK and SYGVNS.